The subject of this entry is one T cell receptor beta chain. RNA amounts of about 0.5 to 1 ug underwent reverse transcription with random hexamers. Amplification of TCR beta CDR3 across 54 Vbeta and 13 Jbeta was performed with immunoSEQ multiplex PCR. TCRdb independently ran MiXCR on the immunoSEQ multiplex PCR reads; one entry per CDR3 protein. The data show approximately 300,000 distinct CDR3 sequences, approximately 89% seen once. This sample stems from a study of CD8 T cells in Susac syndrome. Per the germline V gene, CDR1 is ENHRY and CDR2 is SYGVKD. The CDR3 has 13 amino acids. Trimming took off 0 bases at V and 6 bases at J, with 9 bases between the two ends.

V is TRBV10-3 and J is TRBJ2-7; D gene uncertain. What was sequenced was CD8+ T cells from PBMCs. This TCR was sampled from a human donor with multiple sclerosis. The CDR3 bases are TGTGCCATCAGTGAGTCTGACGACGGCGAGCAGTACTTC. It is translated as CAISESDDGEQYF.